The 8 T cell receptor beta chains given below trace back to one sample, sequenced in a study of T and B cells in COVID-19 patients. TRB rearrangements were amplified by multiplex PCR with BIOMED2 TRB-A/B primers. TCRdb fed the multiplex PCR reads into MiXCR, producing one record per CDR3 protein. The data contain about 5,100 distinct CDR3 sequences, around a fifth of them seen just once; the ten biggest clones take up roughly 3%. TRB was amplified from about 250-500 ng of blood genomic DNA. Sequencing input: blood. The receptor set was obtained from a human donor with active COVID-19.

Relative to its sample, this clonotype is large. In nucleotides, the CDR3 is TGCAGCGTACCGGTGGACACCGGGGAGCTGTTTTTT. This codes for CSVPVDTGELFF. The J gene is TRBJ2-2, the V gene TRBV29-1, with D uncertain. The CDR3 runs to 12 residues. Deletions cut 6 bases from V and 3 bases from J, with 8 bases between. The germline CDR1 and CDR2 sequences are SQVTM and ANQGSEA.

A note on this clonotype: A read error may produce the germline difference seen at one junction end. This chain connects TRBV20-1 to TRBJ2-2, with TRBD2 matching 9 bases. The CDR3 length is 18 residues. Germline CDR1 and CDR2: DFQATT and SNEGSKA (reference sequence). DNA of the CDR3: TGCAGTGCTAGAAGGGCGGTTCTAGGACTAGCGAAAACCGGGGAGCTGTTTTTT. It codes for CSARRAVLGLAKTGELFF.

Within the sample, this clonotype is medium-sized. The chain carries TRBV6-5 and TRBJ1-3; TRBD1 matches 7 bases. Germline V gene data show CDR1 as MNHEY and CDR2 as SVGAGI. Trimming took 5 bases from V and 0 from J; bases not matched to a gene: 7. This CDR3 has 16 residues. CDR3 DNA: TGTGCCAGCAGTGGGACAGAACTGATCTCTGGAAACACCATATATTTT. It translates to CASSGTELISGNTIYF.

By sample fraction, this clonotype is large. This chain connects TRBV29-1 to TRBJ2-5; 9 bases line up with TRBD1. Germline loops: CDR1 SQVTM, CDR2 ANQGSEA. This CDR3 has 14 amino acids. Trimming at V came to 5 bases and at J to 7 bases, leaving 11 bases not matched to a gene. The CDR3 DNA sequence: TGCAGCGTTCATGGGACAGGGTCCCGAGGGACCCAGTACTTC. Translating it yields CSVHGTGSRGTQYF. Looking up the rest from reference TRBV29-1 and TRBJ2-5 gives the full variable domain: SAVISQKPSRDICQRGTSLTIQCQVDSQVTMMFWYRQQPGQSLTLIATANQGSEATYESGFVIDKFPISRPNLTFSTLTVSNMSPEDSSIYLCSVHGTGSRGTQYFGPGTRLLVL.

The rearrangement links TRBV12-3 or TRBV12-4 to TRBJ1-5, with D perhaps matching TRBD1 (5 bases). The CDR3 sequence is 15 residues long. Trimming shortened V by 5 bases and J by 11 bases, and 22 bases separated the two germline ends. CDR3 nucleotides: TGTGCCAGCAGTACAGGACCATCAAGTTCGCGCGCCCAGCATTTT. Translation: CASSTGPSSSRAQHF.

V and J are TRBV20-1 and TRBJ1-6; no reliable D call. V was shortened by 0 bases and J by 9 bases, with 15 bases between the two germline ends. The CDR3 has 15 amino acids. The germline gives CDR1 DFQATT, CDR2 SNEGSKA (reference sequence). CDR3 region: CSARDLVGDLSPLHF. The CDR3 coding sequence is TGCAGTGCTAGAGATCTTGTGGGCGATCTTTCACCCCTCCACTTT.

This rearrangement joins TRBV30 to TRBJ2-3, with 14 nucleotides matching TRBD2. Germline V gene lookup returns CDR1 GTSNPN and CDR2 SVGIG (reference sequence). V shed 3 bases and J 4 bases; nucleotides not matched to a gene: 3. This CDR3 comprises 15 residues. The CDR3 sequence is CAWRTSGGVADTQYF. For the CDR3, the DNA is TGTGCCTGGAGGACTAGCGGGGGGGTAGCAGATACGCAGTATTTT.

This sequence joins TRBV24-1 and TRBJ2-1; D uncertain. Per the germline V gene, CDR1 is KGHDR and CDR2 is SFDVKD. CDR3 length: 16 residues. Trimming shortened V by 3 bases and J by 4 bases, and 15 bases separated the two germline ends. Here the CDR3 DNA reads TGTGCCACCAGTGATATGACCGGTTGGGGATACAATGAGCAGTTCTTC. This gives the protein CATSDMTGWGYNEQFF.